Listed below are T cell receptor beta chains from one sample, sequenced in a study of esophageal squamous cell carcinoma under preoperative chemotherapy. Using its own MiXCR run on the PCR reads, TCRdb lists one record per CDR3 protein. Counted here are about 16,000 distinct CDR3 sequences, around 47% occurring once; the ten biggest clones make up approximately 30%. The specimen was collected from a patient given preoperative chemotherapy. All receptors derive from a human donor with esophageal squamous cell carcinoma. The donor label of this sample is uncertain. Both conserved end residues are part of each CDR3. D genes are given only for firm matches. The listing skips clone size in some rows; elsewhere it reads once, few, many or a size class.

D: .
J: TRBJ2-5
size: .
V: TRBV27
DNA: TGTGCCAGCAGTTCACCTCCTAGGCCCACGAACCATGAGCAGTACTTC
CDR3: CASSSPPRPTNHEQYF

D: TRBD1
J: TRBJ1-6
size: .
V: TRBV27
DNA: TGTGCCAGCAGTGACACCCAACCGGGACAGGGTTATTCACCCCTCCACTTT
CDR3: CASSDTQPGQGYSPLHF

D: .
J: TRBJ2-4
size: .
V: TRBV7-2
DNA: TGTGCCAGCAGGGGGGGCGGGGGCCAGAATAAAAAGATTCAGTACTTC
CDR3: CASRGGGGQNKKIQYF

D: TRBD1
J: TRBJ2-1
size: .
V: TRBV12-3/TRBV12-4
DNA: TGTGCCACGGGACAGGGAGCCTACAATGAGCAGTTCTTC
CDR3: CATGQGAYNEQFF

D: .
J: TRBJ1-5
size: few
V: TRBV12-5
DNA: TGTGCTAGTGGTTTGGTACCTTCCGGGATACGAGCTAGCAATCAGCCCCAGCATTTT
CDR3: CASGLVPSGIRASNQPQHF

D: .
J: TRBJ1-1
size: .
V: TRBV7-2
DNA: TGTGCCAGCAGCTTAGCTGGGGGGATAAGGACTGAAGCTTTCTTT
CDR3: CASSLAGGIRTEAFF

D: .
J: TRBJ2-2
size: medium-sized
V: TRBV12-3/TRBV12-4
DNA: TGTGCCAGCCGCCTCGGGGAGCTGTTTTTT
CDR3: CASRLGELFF

D: .
J: TRBJ2-3
size: .
V: TRBV10-1
DNA: TGCGCCAGCAGTGAGGGAATCAGCGCAGATACGCAGTATTTT
CDR3: CASSEGISADTQYF

D: .
J: TRBJ2-5
size: few
V: TRBV7-6
DNA: TGTGCCAGCAGCTTAGTTCAAGGCCAAGAGACCCAGTACTTC
CDR3: CASSLVQGQETQYF

D: TRBD2
J: TRBJ2-1
size: medium-sized
V: TRBV7-9
DNA: TGTGCCAGCAGCCCCAGGACTAGCGGGTACGACAATGAGCAGTTCTTC
CDR3: CASSPRTSGYDNEQFF

D: .
J: TRBJ2-3
size: .
V: TRBV7-3
DNA: TGTGCCAGCAGCCCAGACAACCAAGATACCCAGTATTTT
CDR3: CASSPDNQDTQYF

D: .
J: TRBJ2-2
size: many
V: TRBV7-3
DNA: TGTGCCAGCAGCCTCCGGGTAGCCGGGGTCGGGGAGCTGTTTTTT
CDR3: CASSLRVAGVGELFF

D: TRBD2
J: TRBJ2-1
size: medium-sized
V: TRBV11-3
DNA: TGTGCCAGCACGAAATACGGGACTAGCGGGAGCCCGTCCTACAATGAGCAGTTCTTC
CDR3: CASTKYGTSGSPSYNEQFF

D: .
J: TRBJ2-3
size: .
V: TRBV11-2
DNA: TGTGCCAGCAGCTTAGGTAGCCGACAGGGGAGGGGAGATACGCAGTATTTT
CDR3: CASSLGSRQGRGDTQYF

D: .
J: TRBJ2-1
size: many
V: TRBV7-2
DNA: TGTGCCAGCAGCTCCTACGGCACCGGGACCGTCTACAATGAGCAGTTCTTC
CDR3: CASSSYGTGTVYNEQFF

D: .
J: TRBJ2-7
size: .
V: TRBV5-6
DNA: TGTGCCAGCAGCTTTGGGTACGAGCAGTACTTC
CDR3: CASSFGYEQYF

D: TRBD2
J: TRBJ2-3
size: .
V: TRBV6-5
DNA: TGTGCCAGCAGTTGGACTAGCGGGGCGACGAGCACAGGTGAGCAGTATTTT
CDR3: CASSWTSGATSTGEQYF

D: TRBD2
J: TRBJ2-5
size: many
V: TRBV5-4
DNA: TGTGCCAGCAGCTACCAGACTAGCCCGGCTGAGCAGTACTTC
CDR3: CASSYQTSPAEQYF

D: .
J: TRBJ2-7
size: few
V: TRBV6-1
DNA: TGTGCCAGCAGGACGTTGGGAGACGAGCAGTACTTC
CDR3: CASRTLGDEQYF

D: .
J: TRBJ2-1
size: once
V: TRBV7-2
DNA: TGTGCCTCCGGGTATCGGGGCGTCAAGTCTAGTGAGCAGTTCTTC
CDR3: CASGYRGVKSSEQFF

D: .
J: TRBJ2-7
size: large
V: TRBV7-6
DNA: TGTGCCAGCAGCGATGACATATACGAGCAGTACTTC
CDR3: CASSDDIYEQYF

D: .
J: TRBJ1-1
size: .
V: TRBV7-9
DNA: TGTGCCAGTGGGGGAGGGGGCACTGAAGCTTTCTTT
CDR3: CASGGGGTEAFF

D: TRBD2
J: TRBJ2-5
size: medium-sized
V: TRBV25-1
DNA: TGTGCCAGCAGTGAACGGGGGGGTTACGAGACCCAGTACTTC
CDR3: CASSERGGYETQYF

D: TRBD1
J: TRBJ2-5
size: .
V: TRBV12-3/TRBV12-4
DNA: TGTGCCAGCAGACGGACAGGGGGCGCGGAGACCCAGTACTTC
CDR3: CASRRTGGAETQYF

D: TRBD2
J: TRBJ2-7
size: .
V: TRBV12-5
DNA: TGTGCTAGTGGTACTAGCGGGGGCATAAACGAGCAGTACTTC
CDR3: CASGTSGGINEQYF

D: TRBD1
J: TRBJ2-1
size: many
V: TRBV5-4
DNA: TGTGCCAGCAGCTTGGATCGGGGACAGGCCAATGAGCAGTTCTTC
CDR3: CASSLDRGQANEQFF

D: TRBD1
J: TRBJ2-5
size: .
V: TRBV7-9
DNA: TGTGCCAGCAGCTTAGTGGGACAGGCATTGACCCAGTACTTC
CDR3: CASSLVGQALTQYF

D: TRBD1
J: TRBJ2-1
size: many
V: TRBV10-3
DNA: TGTGCCATCAGTGAGGGACAGGGTTTATACAATGAGCAGTTCTTC
CDR3: CAISEGQGLYNEQFF

D: .
J: TRBJ2-5
size: many
V: TRBV6-5
DNA: TGTGCCAGCAGTTTCGCCTCGACATACCAAGAGACCCAGTACTTC
CDR3: CASSFASTYQETQYF

D: TRBD2
J: TRBJ2-7
size: .
V: TRBV27
DNA: TGTGCCACTAAGAGCGGGAACTACGAGCAGTACTTC
CDR3: CATKSGNYEQYF